This T cell receptor beta chain was identified in a study of T cell changes during pregnancy in multiple sclerosis. CDR1 is SGDLS and CDR2 is YYNGEE in the germline V gene. The ends lost 0 bases at V and 4 bases at J; junction bases unmatched: 10. This CDR3 spans 18 amino acids. Profiling relied on immunoSEQ multiplex PCR, and the TCRdb table lists in-frame clones only, not all of them. The sample has approximately 65,000 clones, 92% seen once. The source of this sequence is a female donor in good health, enrolled as a control in a pregnancy study. Source: CD8+ T cells from peripheral blood mononuclear cells, taken in the third trimester of pregnancy. V usage is TRBV9 and J usage is TRBJ2-2, with 9 bases aligning to TRBD2. The CDR3 loop is CASSVGRRGGVGTGELFF. The CDR3 DNA follows: TGTGCCAGCAGCGTAGGGCGGCGGGGGGGGGTCGGCACCGGGGAGCTGTTTTTT.